This T cell receptor (beta chain) derives from a study of T cell responses to AZD1222 COVID-19 vaccine. Overall study context: Analyses pooled second doses at about 4 or about 12 weeks.

Study-wide results and limits: Spike-specific TCR repertoires showed rising breadth and depth after two AZD1222 doses. Only a handful of AZD1222 recipients, five to seven in all, had baseline seropositivity. Repertoire collection took place solely once the T cell response had peaked.

Clones were sequenced by immunoSEQ multiplex PCR, and TCRdb holds only the in-frame ones, with some missing. The data contain more than 70,000 clones, about 86% of them singletons. The germline gives CDR1 LNHDA, CDR2 SQIVND (reference sequence). V was pared by 5 bases and J by 0 bases, with 10 bases of the junction left unmatched. The CDR3 sequence is 18 residues long. In the case of this clone: Its specificity is unknown.

The chain uses TRBV19 and TRBJ2-1; 10 bases line up with TRBD2. The source material was peripheral blood, sampled on day 0 of AZD1222 vaccination. The clonotype comes from an adult in good health. The CDR3 coding sequence is TGTGCCAGTAGTTCCCGGGGATCTAGCGGGGGCTCCTACAATGAGCAGTTCTTC. The encoded protein is CASSSRGSSGGSYNEQFF.